A single sample gave rise to the 22 T cell receptor beta chains below, sequenced in a study of OX40 agonist ivuxolimab in advanced cancers. The repertoire was sequenced with immunoSEQ multiplex PCR; TCRdb's copy has only in-frame clones and lacks some. The sample yields over 55,000 clones, less than 90% seen once. The sample consisted of CD4+ or CD8+ T cells sorted from blood, taken in a trial of the OX40 agonist ivuxolimab. Receptor source: an adult with an advanced solid tumor such as melanoma, head and neck, liver or kidney cancer.

The V call is TRBV2, the J call TRBJ2-7, with D tentatively TRBD1 (5 bases). There are 15 residues in the CDR3. CDR1 SNHLY and CDR2 FYNNEI come from the germline V gene. V was pared by 2 bases and J by 2 bases, with 13 bases between. The CDR3 DNA reads as TGTGCCAGCAGTGAAAGGGGTCAGTGGACCTACGAGCAGTACTTC. The encoded protein is CASSERGQWTYEQYF.

Concerning this clone: Other nucleotide sequences in the sample specify the same CDR3. The gene calls are TRBV25-1 and TRBJ2-4, with 11 bases matching TRBD2. V lost 9 bases to trimming and J lost 0 bases; unmatched junction nucleotides: 7. The CDR3 contains 16 residues. Germline CDR1 and CDR2: MGHDK and SYGVNS. The CDR3 spells CASSSGRALAKNIQYF. CDR3 sequence (DNA): TGTGCCAGTAGTAGCGGGAGGGCCCTAGCCAAAAACATTCAGTACTTC.

CDR3 DNA: TGTGCCAGCAGCCAAGTAACCACTCTAGGGTTCGTCGAGACCCAGTACTTC. This sequence encodes CASSQVTTLGFVETQYF. The rearrangement links TRBV14 to TRBJ2-5; D uncertain. The germline V gene encodes CDR1 SGHDN and CDR2 FVKESK. Trimming took off 1 base at V and 5 bases at J, with 20 bases between the two ends. The CDR3 consists of 17 residues. Full variable domain (outside the CDR3, taken from reference TRBV14 and TRBJ2-5): EAGVTQFPSHSVIEKGQTVTLRCDPISGHDNLYWYRRVMGKEIKFLLHFVKESKQDESGMPNNRFLAERTGGTYSTLKVQPAELEDSGVYFCASSQVTTLGFVETQYFGPGTRLLVL.

This rearrangement joins TRBV28 to TRBJ1-2; D remains ambiguous. The CDR3 has 12 amino acids. The germline V gene encodes CDR1 MDHEN and CDR2 SYDVKM. Trimming removed 2 bases from V and 5 bases from J, with 6 bases in between. DNA of the CDR3: TGTGCCAGCAGTTTAAGTGGTTATGGCTACACCTTC. Its translation: CASSLSGYGYTF.

J is TRBJ2-1 and V is TRBV29-1; 10 bases align to TRBD2. The CDR3 spans 17 residues. Germline CDR1 SQVTM, CDR2 ANQGSEA. V shed 1 base, J shed 2 bases, and the junction held 8 bases outside the gene matches. CDR3 loop: CSVEGASGGGTYNEQFF. The CDR3 DNA sequence: TGCAGCGTTGAAGGGGCTAGCGGGGGTGGGACCTACAATGAGCAGTTCTTC.

This clone has a count of ten or more. The chain uses TRBV30 and TRBJ1-3; D ambiguous. The germline V gene has CDR1 GTSNPN and CDR2 SVGIG (reference sequence). V lost 3 bases to trimming and J lost 6 bases, with 9 bases between them. The CDR3 is made up of 12 amino acids. The CDR3 nucleotides are TGTGCCTGGAGGGCGGTCGAAAACACCATATATTTT. Its translation is CAWRAVENTIYF.

This chain joins TRBV4-2 and TRBJ2-1; no firm D call. The CDR3 runs 14 residues. V lost 3 bases, J lost 5 bases, and 11 bases lay in between. Germline CDR1 LGHNA, CDR2 YNFKEQ. In nucleotides, the CDR3 is TGTGCCAGCAGCCACGGCCTTTTGGACAATGAGCAGTTCTTC. Protein sequence: CASSHGLLDNEQFF.

This clone was seen more than once but under ten times. The V gene is TRBV7-9, the J gene TRBJ2-2; D possibly matches TRBD1 or TRBD2 (5 bases each). The CDR3 has 14 residues. V gave up 4 bases and J gave up 6 bases, with 12 bases separating them. The germline gives CDR1 SEHNR, CDR2 FQNEAQ (reference sequence). DNA of the CDR3: TGTGCCAGCAGCTCAGGGACCACGGCCGGGGAGCTGTTTTTT. It specifies CASSSGTTAGELFF.

The V and J genes are TRBV19 and TRBJ2-2; 7 bases agree with TRBD1. CDR1 is LNHDA and CDR2 is SQIVND in the germline V gene (reference sequence). CDR3 length: 16 amino acids. V was clipped by 4 bases and J by 4 bases; unmatched bases: 9. CDR3 nucleotide sequence: TGTGCCAGTAGTAAATCCACAGGGACAGCCACCGGGGAGCTGTTTTTT. The encoded protein is CASSKSTGTATGELFF.

This sequence joins TRBV6-5 and TRBJ2-4; tentative D call: TRBD2 (6 bases). CDR1 is MNHEY, CDR2 SVGAGI, per germline. The V and J ends lost 6 bases and 13 bases respectively, with 13 bases between them. There are 11 residues in the CDR3. CDR3 sequence (DNA): TGTGCCAGCAGAAACCGGGACTTGCAGTACTTC. Encoded protein: CASRNRDLQYF.

This chain uses TRBV1 with TRBJ2-5; the table's D call, TRBD2, has no DNA check behind it. TRBV1 is described as a pseudogene. This CDR3 is built from 19 residues. CDR3 residues: CTSSQDSPRGEGPRETQYF. The CDR3 coding sequence is TGCACCAGCAGCCAAGATAGCCCTAGGGGGGAGGGCCCCCGCGAGACCCAGTACTTC.

The chain's CDR3 is CASSLRDAFTEAFF. In DNA, the CDR3 is TGCGCCAGCAGCTTGAGGGACGCGTTCACTGAAGCTTTCTTT. The chain recombines TRBV5-1 with TRBJ1-1, with D possibly TRBD1 on 5 matching bases. Germline V gene lookup returns CDR1 SGHRS and CDR2 YFSETQ. V lost 1 base and J lost 4, with 11 bases in between. The CDR3 totals 14 residues. Full variable domain (rest looked up from reference TRBV5-1 and TRBJ1-1): KAGVTQTPRYLIKTRGQQVTLSCSPISGHRSVSWYQQTPGQGLQFLFEYFSETQRNKGNFPGRFSGRQFSNSRSEMNVSTLELGDSALYLCASSLRDAFTEAFFGQGTRLTVV.

This chain uses TRBV5-6 with TRBJ1-3; 8 bases align to TRBD1. Trimming took 4 bases from V and 2 from J; bases not matched to a gene: 17. The CDR3 sequence is 19 residues long. CDR1 SGHDT and CDR2 YYEEEE come from the germline V gene. CDR3 region: CASSQGGTGVYRAGNTIYF. The CDR3 DNA follows: TGTGCCAGCAGCCAGGGGGGGACAGGCGTCTATAGAGCTGGAAACACCATATATTTT.

The chain couples TRBV7-9 to TRBJ1-1; 7 bases fit TRBD1. The CDR3 contains 13 residues. With 1 base clipped from V and 4 bases from J, the junction kept 0 bases outside the gene matches. Looked up from germline, CDR1 is SEHNR and CDR2 is FQNEAQ (reference sequence). The CDR3 coding sequence is TGTGCCAGCAGCTTAGACAGGGGCACTGAAGCTTTCTTT. This sequence encodes CASSLDRGTEAFF. Full variable domain (missing parts from reference TRBV7-9 and TRBJ1-1): DTGVSQNPRHKITKRGQNVTFRCDPISEHNRLYWYRQTLGQGPEFLTYFQNEAQLEKSRLLSDRFSAERPKGSFSTLEIQRTEQGDSAMYLCASSLDRGTEAFFGQGTRLTVV.

The CDR3 nucleotides read TGTGCCAGCAGTTACGTGCTAGCTGACACCGGGGAGCTGTTTTTT. Its protein product is CASSYVLADTGELFF. The chain links TRBV6-6 to TRBJ2-2; weak D call: TRBD2 (5 bases). The CDR3 runs to 15 residues. The V gene's germline CDR1 is MNHNY and CDR2 SVGAGI (reference sequence). Trimming pared 2 bases from V and 3 bases from J, leaving 10 bases between.

This clone was counted only a few times. The V gene is TRBV19, the J gene TRBJ1-1, with 7 bases that match TRBD1. Germline values: CDR1 LNHDA, CDR2 SQIVND (reference sequence). The trim removed 5 bases at V and 11 bases at J, leaving 8 bases unmatched. The CDR3 covers 12 residues. The CDR3 region has the DNA TGTGCCAGTAGTTCAAGGGGGCGCCGGGCTTTCTTT. This codes for CASSSRGRRAFF. Complete variable domain (other parts from reference TRBV19 and TRBJ1-1): DGGITQSPKYLFRKEGQNVTLSCEQNLNHDAMYWYRQDPGQGLRLIYYSQIVNDFQKGDIAEGYSVSREKKESFPLTVTSAQKNPTAFYLCASSSRGRRAFFGQGTRLTVV.

CDR3 coding DNA: TGTGCCTGGAGTGTAGATATATCATATGGCTACACCTTC. Protein product: CAWSVDISYGYTF. This chain joins TRBV30 and TRBJ1-2; D is ambiguous. Germline V gene data show CDR1 as GTSNPN and CDR2 as SVGIG (reference sequence). CDR3 length: 13 residues. The ends were cut back, 0 bases at V and 5 bases at J, with 10 bases in the middle.

The chain couples TRBV4-1 to TRBJ2-3; 10 positions agree with TRBD2. J gave up 3 bases and V 8 bases, and 8 bases lay outside the gene matches. In germline, CDR1 is MGHRA, CDR2 YSYEKL. This CDR3 comprises 15 residues. CDR3 amino acids: CASSPASGRTDTQYF. CDR3 DNA sequence: TGCGCCAGCTCCCCCGCTAGCGGGAGAACAGATACGCAGTATTTT.

This clone was detected once. The chain carries TRBV7-9 and TRBJ2-3, with 9 bases that match TRBD1. The CDR3 is 14 residues long. The V and J ends lost 6 bases and 4 bases, in that order; junction bases with no gene match: 5. Germline CDR1 reads SEHNR; CDR2 reads FQNEAQ (reference sequence). The CDR3 bases are TGTGCCAGCAGAACCGGGACAGGGTCAGATACGCAGTATTTT. The encoded protein is CASRTGTGSDTQYF.

In its sample, this clone was seen a few times. This chain links TRBV7-6 with TRBJ2-1; 7 bases line up with TRBD2. V lost 4 bases and J lost 4; bases outside the gene matches: 7. CDR1 is SGHVS and CDR2 is FNYEAQ in the germline V gene. This CDR3 has 15 amino acids. The CDR3 sequence: CASSSGRGTYNEQFF. In DNA form, the CDR3 reads TGTGCCAGCAGCTCTGGGCGGGGGACTTACAATGAGCAGTTCTTC.

The chain recombines TRBV4-1 with TRBJ1-6; no clear D. Germline CDR1 and CDR2: MGHRA and YSYEKL. The CDR3 has 20 amino acids. V was shortened by 0 bases and J by 0 bases, with 18 bases between the two germline ends. CDR3 DNA sequence: TGCGCCAGCAGCCAAGAATATGCACAGCCATTGAGCTCCTATAATTCACCCCTCCACTTT. It is translated as CASSQEYAQPLSSYNSPLHF.

This chain connects TRBV4-1 to TRBJ2-4, with D possibly being TRBD1 or TRBD2 (5 bases each). This CDR3 contains 17 residues. CDR1 and CDR2 (germline): MGHRA, YSYEKL. Trimming left V 0 bases short and J 0 bases short, with 12 bases between. CDR3 sequence reads: CASSQDFGGVAKNIQYF. For the CDR3, the DNA is TGCGCCAGCAGCCAAGATTTTGGGGGAGTAGCCAAAAACATTCAGTACTTC.